This TCR beta chain was retrieved from a study of T cell responses to AZD1222 COVID-19 vaccine. Generated by immunoSEQ multiplex PCR, the TCRdb table keeps only in-frame clones and is missing some. The sample carries about 130,000 clones, 88% recorded once. The V end was cut by 3 bases, the J end by 5 bases, with 7 bases between. This CDR3 is 12 amino acids long. The chain has TRBV12-3 or TRBV12-4 and TRBJ2-5; D not certain. Sequences were derived from peripheral blood, sampled 28 days after the second AZD1222 dose. The receptor comes from an adult who received the AZD1222 COVID-19 vaccine. DNA of the CDR3: TGTGCCAGCAGTTTTTCTCGGGAGACCCAGTACTTC. This gives the protein CASSFSRETQYF.